This T cell receptor beta chain was documented in a study of OX40 agonist ivuxolimab in advanced cancers. Study-level information: Patients achieving partial responses numbered three: one hepatocellular carcinoma case and two cutaneous melanoma cases.

Using immunoSEQ multiplex PCR, the repertoire was profiled, and TCRdb retains in-frame clones only, with some absent. Here the sample spans about 43,000 clones, around 88% being singletons. CDR1 is ENHRY and CDR2 is SYGVKD in the germline V gene. The CDR3 extends over 14 amino acids. With 1 base removed from V and 5 bases from J, the gap between germline ends came to 11 bases. In the case of this clone: As yet, its antigen is unknown.

Findings and caveats of the study: Fewer expanded clones were found on average in CD4+ than in CD8+ T cells.

The chain carries TRBV10-3 and TRBJ2-5; D remains unclear. The TCR was taken from an adult with an advanced solid tumor such as melanoma, head and neck, liver or kidney cancer. The sequences come from CD4+ or CD8+ T cells sorted from blood, collected in a trial of the OX40 agonist ivuxolimab. The CDR3 is CAISELGPPETQYF. CDR3 nucleotide sequence: TGTGCCATCAGTGAGTTAGGGCCTCCGGAGACCCAGTACTTC.